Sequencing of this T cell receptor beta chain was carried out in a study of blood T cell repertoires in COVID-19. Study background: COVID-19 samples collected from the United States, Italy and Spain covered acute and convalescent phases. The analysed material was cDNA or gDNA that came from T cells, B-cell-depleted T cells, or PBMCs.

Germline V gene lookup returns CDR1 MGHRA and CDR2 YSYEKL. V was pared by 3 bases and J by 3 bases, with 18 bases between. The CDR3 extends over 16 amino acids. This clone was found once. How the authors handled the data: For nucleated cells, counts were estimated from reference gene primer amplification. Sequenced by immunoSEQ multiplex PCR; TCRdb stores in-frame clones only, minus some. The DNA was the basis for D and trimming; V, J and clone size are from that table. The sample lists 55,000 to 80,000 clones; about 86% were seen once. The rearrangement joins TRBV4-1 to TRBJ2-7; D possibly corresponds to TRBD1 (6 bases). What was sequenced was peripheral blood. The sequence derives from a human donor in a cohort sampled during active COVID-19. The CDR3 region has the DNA TGCGCCAGCAGCCATAAAATCCGGGACAAAAACTACGAGCAGTACTTC. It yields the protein CASSHKIRDKNYEQYF.